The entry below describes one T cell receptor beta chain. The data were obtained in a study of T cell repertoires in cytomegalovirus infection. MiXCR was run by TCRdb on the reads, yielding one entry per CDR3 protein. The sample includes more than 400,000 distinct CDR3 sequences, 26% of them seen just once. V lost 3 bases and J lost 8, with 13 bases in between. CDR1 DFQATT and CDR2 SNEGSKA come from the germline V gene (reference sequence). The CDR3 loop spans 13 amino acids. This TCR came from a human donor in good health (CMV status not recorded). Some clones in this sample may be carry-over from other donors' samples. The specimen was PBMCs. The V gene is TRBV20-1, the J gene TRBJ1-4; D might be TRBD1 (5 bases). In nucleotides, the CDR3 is TGCAGTGCTAGTTACCAGGGTTGGGAAAAACTGTTTTTT. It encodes CSASYQGWEKLFF.